Listed below are T cell receptor beta chains from one sample, sequenced in a study of PD-1 blockade in classical Hodgkin lymphoma. Assay: immunoSEQ multiplex PCR; the TCRdb copy retains only in-frame clones and omits some. This repertoire shows more than 25,000 clones, 80% to 90% found once; its top ten account for about 0.33%. The sequenced material came from CD4+ T cells from blood. The receptors originated from a human donor with classical Hodgkin lymphoma. Each CDR3 is given with its conserved first and last residue. The D gene is left open where the match is weak. The size of a clone is reported for some rows only, either as once, few or many, or as a class for expanded clones.

d_gene | j_gene | v_gene | abundance | CDR3nt | CDR3aa
- | TRBJ2-7 | TRBV4-1 | few | TGCGCCAGCAGCCTCGGGGGATTCTCCTACGAGCAGTACTTC | CASSLGGFSYEQYF
- | TRBJ2-2 | TRBV9 | - | TGTGCCAGCAGCGTAGCCCCCACCGGGGAGCTGTTTTTT | CASSVAPTGELFF
- | TRBJ2-7 | TRBV7-9 | once | TGTGCCAGCAGCTTAGTGGGGAGCTCCTACGAGCAGTACTTC | CASSLVGSSYEQYF
TRBD2 | TRBJ2-1 | TRBV10-3 | - | TGTGCCATCAGTGCGAGGCGGGAGTGGATGAGCAATGAGCAGTTCTTC | CAISARREWMSNEQFF
- | TRBJ1-1 | TRBV10-3 | - | TGTGCCATCAGTGAGTCGACAAACACTGAAGCTTTCTTT | CAISESTNTEAFF
- | TRBJ2-1 | TRBV9 | - | TGTGCCAGCAGCGTATCCTATGGGCGGTTACTTAGCTCCTACAATGAGCAGTTCTTC | CASSVSYGRLLSSYNEQFF
TRBD1 | TRBJ1-3 | TRBV10-3 | - | TGTGCCATCAGTGCGTTCCGGGACAGCGTCTCTGGAAACACCATATATTTT | CAISAFRDSVSGNTIYF
TRBD1 | TRBJ1-5 | TRBV28 | - | TGTGCCAGCAGCCCCGGACAGGCTAGCAATCAGCCCCAGCATTTT | CASSPGQASNQPQHF
TRBD1 | TRBJ1-1 | TRBV10-1 | - | TGCGCCAGCAGTGAGTCTGGGGACAGGGGAGCTGAAGCTTTCTTT | CASSESGDRGAEAFF
TRBD1 | TRBJ2-7 | TRBV5-1 | - | TGCGCCAGCTCCAGACAGGGGGAGGGCGAGCAGTACTTC | CASSRQGEGEQYF
- | TRBJ1-5 | TRBV19 | - | TGTGCCAGTAGTGCCGACAGGACTCAGCCCCAGCATTTT | CASSADRTQPQHF
- | TRBJ2-7 | TRBV5-1 | - | TGCGCCAGCAGCCGGGACACCTACGAGCAGTACTTC | CASSRDTYEQYF
- | TRBJ2-3 | TRBV29-1 | few | TGCAGCGTTGACGAAAGCACAGATACGCAGTATTTT | CSVDESTDTQYF
- | TRBJ1-5 | TRBV19 | - | TGTGCCAGTAATAGGGACCGGCTAGAGCCCCAGCATTTT | CASNRDRLEPQHF
- | TRBJ1-2 | TRBV28 | - | TGTGCCAGCAGCGGACGGAACTATGGCTACACCTTC | CASSGRNYGYTF
- | TRBJ1-6 | TRBV11-2 | - | TGTGCCAGCAGCTTTACAGGGCTCTATAATTCACCCCTCCACTTT | CASSFTGLYNSPLHF
- | TRBJ2-1 | TRBV7-6 | - | TGTGCCAGCAGAACCCAGCCAAGCTCCTACAATGAGCAGTTCTTC | CASRTQPSSYNEQFF
- | TRBJ1-2 | TRBV6-4 | - | TGTGCCAGCAGTGTAACGACGGTAAACTATGGCTACACCTTC | CASSVTTVNYGYTF
- | TRBJ2-6 | TRBV5-8 | - | TGTGCCAGCAGCTTGGGAGGCAGGGCGGGCTCTGGGGCCAACGTCCTGACTTTC | CASSLGGRAGSGANVLTF
- | TRBJ1-1 | TRBV19 | - | TGTGCCAGTAGACCTGACTCTACTGAAGCTTTCTTT | CASRPDSTEAFF
- | TRBJ1-2 | TRBV19 | - | TGTGCCAGTAGCGACAGATCCAGCAGGAGAGGCTACACCTTC | CASSDRSSRRGYTF
TRBD2 | TRBJ2-7 | TRBV7-2 | few | TGTGCCAGCACCCTGGGACTAGCGGCCTCCTACGAGCAGTACTTC | CASTLGLAASYEQYF
TRBD1 | TRBJ2-4 | TRBV2 | - | TGTGCCAGCATACCCGGGACAGGGATCTTCTCAGCCAAAAACATTCAGTACTTC | CASIPGTGIFSAKNIQYF
- | TRBJ2-5 | TRBV19 | once | TGTGCCAGCACGCAGGGAGGAGAGACCCAGTACTTC | CASTQGGETQYF
TRBD1 | TRBJ2-5 | TRBV5-1 | - | TGCGCCAGCAGCCTCGGGACAGTCCAAGAGACCCAGTACTTC | CASSLGTVQETQYF
TRBD2 | TRBJ2-7 | TRBV19 | - | TGTGCCAGTAGTGCCTCGGGGGGCTACGAGCAGTACTTC | CASSASGGYEQYF
TRBD1 | TRBJ1-2 | TRBV5-5 | - | TGTGCCAGCAGCGTACCGGGACAGGGGGCGGGCTACACCTTC | CASSVPGQGAGYTF
TRBD1 | TRBJ2-6 | TRBV6-1 | - | TGTGCCAGCAGTGCTCGGACAGGGGTCCCCGGGGCCAACGTCCTGACTTTC | CASSARTGVPGANVLTF
TRBD1 | TRBJ1-1 | TRBV7-9 | - | TGTGCCAGCAGCCAGACAGAGGGACAGGGGCCCGCAGCTTTCTTT | CASSQTEGQGPAAFF
- | TRBJ2-1 | TRBV28 | - | TGTGCCAGCAGTGGCCATGAGCAGTTCTTC | CASSGHEQFF
- | TRBJ1-1 | TRBV7-9 | - | TGTGCCAGCAGCCTACAGGGAGGAGGTACTGAAGCTTTCTTT | CASSLQGGGTEAFF
- | TRBJ2-5 | TRBV29-1 | - | TGCAGCGTTGGTGAGGGGGGTTTAACCCAGTACTTC | CSVGEGGLTQYF
- | TRBJ2-2 | TRBV18 | - | TGTGCCAGCTCACCTATCGCCGAGCCCCTAGGCGGGGAGCTGTTTTTT | CASSPIAEPLGGELFF
- | TRBJ2-5 | TRBV19 | - | TGTGCCAGTAGTCCCAGGGATCCGGAGACCCAGTACTTC | CASSPRDPETQYF
TRBD2 | TRBJ2-7 | TRBV4-1 | - | TGCGCCAGCAGCCGCTGGATCGGGGGGGAGCAGTACTTC | CASSRWIGGEQYF
- | TRBJ2-1 | TRBV5-1 | - | TGCGCCAGCAGCCACGGACAGCTAAGTGTAGATGAGCAGTTCTTC | CASSHGQLSVDEQFF
- | TRBJ1-1 | TRBV7-2 | - | TGTGCCAGCAGCTTATTGGGACACCCGAACACTGAAGCTTTCTTT | CASSLLGHPNTEAFF
- | TRBJ1-2 | TRBV7-9 | - | TGTGCCAGCAGCTTAGACGTTAACTATGGCTACACCTTC | CASSLDVNYGYTF
- | TRBJ2-4 | TRBV2 | once | TGTGCCAGCAGTGCATCCCCAGGGGCCGTGGGTGACATTCAGTACTTC | CASSASPGAVGDIQYF
- | TRBJ2-5 | TRBV19 | - | TGTGCCAGTAGTATGGCTTGGCAAGAGACCCAGTACTTC | CASSMAWQETQYF
- | TRBJ2-2 | TRBV19 | - | TGTGCCAGTAGTATTGGGGGGAGCGACACCGGGGAGCTGTTTTTT | CASSIGGSDTGELFF
- | TRBJ2-1 | TRBV6-4 | - | TGTGCCAGCAGTGACTACGACAGTTCCTACAATGAGCAGTTCTTC | CASSDYDSSYNEQFF
TRBD2 | TRBJ2-1 | TRBV7-2 | - | TGTGCCAGCAGCTTATGGACTAGCGGGACCGATGAGCAGTTCTTC | CASSLWTSGTDEQFF
- | TRBJ1-1 | TRBV28 | - | TGTGCCAGCAGTCTCCGACAGGTGAAAGCTTTCTTT | CASSLRQVKAFF
TRBD1 | TRBJ2-5 | TRBV19 | few | TGTGCCAGTAGTATCCGACAGGGAGAGACCCAGTACTTC | CASSIRQGETQYF
TRBD2 | TRBJ2-7 | TRBV18 | - | TGTGCCAGCTCACCTCGGGAGGGGTACGAGCAGTACTTC | CASSPREGYEQYF
- | TRBJ2-7 | TRBV5-1 | - | TGCGCCAGCAGCAAACGGGACCGCTCCTACGAGCAGTACTTC | CASSKRDRSYEQYF
- | TRBJ2-3 | TRBV4-1 | - | TGCGCCAGCAGCCCCCACGGTCTCCGCACAGATACGCAGTATTTT | CASSPHGLRTDTQYF
TRBD2 | TRBJ2-1 | TRBV5-4 | - | TGTGCCAGCAGCTCGGGGACTAGCGGGAGGGCCTATGAGCAGTTCTTC | CASSSGTSGRAYEQFF
TRBD1 | TRBJ1-1 | TRBV18 | - | TGTGCCAGCTCACCTCTTACGGGACAGGGGTTGAACACTGAAGCTTTCTTT | CASSPLTGQGLNTEAFF
TRBD2 | TRBJ2-3 | TRBV27 | once | TGTGCCAGCAGTTTACTAGCGGGGAACACAGATACGCAGTATTTT | CASSLLAGNTDTQYF
TRBD2 | TRBJ2-3 | TRBV15 | - | TGTGCCACCAGCAGAGATTTAGCGGGGGCCTCAGATACGCAGTATTTT | CATSRDLAGASDTQYF
- | TRBJ2-5 | TRBV11-2 | - | TGTGCCAGCAGCTTAGGTCCAGAGACCCAGTACTTC | CASSLGPETQYF
TRBD2 | TRBJ2-7 | TRBV6-6 | - | TGTGCCAGCAGTCATCGGACTAGCGGGACCTACGAGCAGTACTTC | CASSHRTSGTYEQYF
- | TRBJ2-3 | TRBV10-3 | - | TGTGCCATCAGCGGAGGGTTTGCGCAGTATTTT | CAISGGFAQYF
TRBD1 | TRBJ1-4 | TRBV28 | once | TGTGCCAGCATCCAACAGGGGGCTGGAAAACTGTTTTTT | CASIQQGAGKLFF
TRBD2 | TRBJ2-1 | TRBV13 | once | TGTGCCAGCAGCTTAGGTCCAGCGGGAGGTTACAATGAGCAGTTCTTC | CASSLGPAGGYNEQFF
TRBD1 | TRBJ1-2 | TRBV30 | - | TGTGCCTGGAGTACAGGGGGTCATGGCTACACCTTC | CAWSTGGHGYTF
- | TRBJ1-5 | TRBV28 | few | TGTGCCAGCAGTTTCGGGACGGGCCACAATCAGCCCCAGCATTTT | CASSFGTGHNQPQHF